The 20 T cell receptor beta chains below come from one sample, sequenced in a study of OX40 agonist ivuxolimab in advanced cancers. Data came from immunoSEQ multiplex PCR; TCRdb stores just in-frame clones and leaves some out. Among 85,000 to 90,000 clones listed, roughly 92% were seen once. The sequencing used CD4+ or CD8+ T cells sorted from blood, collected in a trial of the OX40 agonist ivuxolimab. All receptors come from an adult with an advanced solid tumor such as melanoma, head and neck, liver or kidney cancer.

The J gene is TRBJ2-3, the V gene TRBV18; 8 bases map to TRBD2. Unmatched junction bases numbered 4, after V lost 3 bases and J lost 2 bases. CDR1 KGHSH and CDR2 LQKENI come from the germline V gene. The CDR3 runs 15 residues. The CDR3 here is CASSPNSGDTDTQYF. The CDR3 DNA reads TGTGCCAGCTCACCTAATAGCGGGGACACAGATACGCAGTATTTT.

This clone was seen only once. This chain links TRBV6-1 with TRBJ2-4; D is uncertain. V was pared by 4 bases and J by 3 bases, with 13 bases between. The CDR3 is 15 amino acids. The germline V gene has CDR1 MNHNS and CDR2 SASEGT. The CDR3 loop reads CASSVGGFDKNIQYF. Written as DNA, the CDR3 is TGTGCCAGCAGTGTAGGTGGGTTCGACAAAAACATTCAGTACTTC.

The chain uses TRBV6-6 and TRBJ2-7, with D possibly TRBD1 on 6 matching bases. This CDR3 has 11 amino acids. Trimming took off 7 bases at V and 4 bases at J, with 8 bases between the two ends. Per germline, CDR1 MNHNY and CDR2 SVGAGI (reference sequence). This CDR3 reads CASNQGYEQYF. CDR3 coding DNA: TGTGCCAGCAACCAGGGGTACGAGCAGTACTTC.

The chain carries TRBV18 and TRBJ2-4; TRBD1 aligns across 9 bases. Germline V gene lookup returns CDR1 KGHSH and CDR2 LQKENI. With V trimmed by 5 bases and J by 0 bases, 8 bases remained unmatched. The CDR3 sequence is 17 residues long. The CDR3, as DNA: TGTGCCAGCTCAGAGACAGGGGGAAGGCTAGCCAAAAACATTCAGTACTTC. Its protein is CASSETGGRLAKNIQYF.

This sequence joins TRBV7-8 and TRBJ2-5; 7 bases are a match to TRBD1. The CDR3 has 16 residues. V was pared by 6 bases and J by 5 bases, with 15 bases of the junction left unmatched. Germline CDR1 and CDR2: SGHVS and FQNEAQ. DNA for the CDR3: TGTGCCAGCAGTTTCAATCCGGGACAGTCGGGGGAGACCCAGTACTTC. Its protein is CASSFNPGQSGETQYF.

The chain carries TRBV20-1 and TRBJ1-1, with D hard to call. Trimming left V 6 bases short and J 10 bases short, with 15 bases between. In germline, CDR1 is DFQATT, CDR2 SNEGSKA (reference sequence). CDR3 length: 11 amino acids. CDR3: CSANTLLSAFF. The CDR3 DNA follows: TGCAGTGCGAACACCCTGTTGTCAGCTTTCTTT.

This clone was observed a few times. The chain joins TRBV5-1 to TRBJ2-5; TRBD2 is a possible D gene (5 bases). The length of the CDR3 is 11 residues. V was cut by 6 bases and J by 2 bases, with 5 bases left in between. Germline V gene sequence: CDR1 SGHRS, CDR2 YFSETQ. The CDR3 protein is CASTGQETQYF. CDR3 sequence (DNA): TGCGCCAGCACGGGGCAAGAGACCCAGTACTTC.

The CDR3 is CTVDEQFF. CDR3 DNA sequence: TGCACAGTGGATGAGCAGTTCTTC. The chain uses TRBV20-1 and TRBJ2-1; D call uncertain. Germline V lookup: CDR1 DFQATT, CDR2 SNEGSKA (reference sequence). The CDR3 spans 8 residues.

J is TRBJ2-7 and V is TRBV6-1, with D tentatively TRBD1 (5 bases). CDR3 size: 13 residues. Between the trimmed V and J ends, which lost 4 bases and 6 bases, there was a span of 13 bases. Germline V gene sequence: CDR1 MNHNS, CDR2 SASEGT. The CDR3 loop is CASSGRSGLEQYF. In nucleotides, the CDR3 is TGTGCCAGCAGTGGGCGTTCAGGGCTCGAGCAGTACTTC.

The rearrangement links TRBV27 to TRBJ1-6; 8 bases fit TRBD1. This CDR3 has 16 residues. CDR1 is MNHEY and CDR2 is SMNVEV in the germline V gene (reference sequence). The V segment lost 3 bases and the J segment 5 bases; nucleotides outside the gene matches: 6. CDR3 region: CASSFRGRFHNSPLHF. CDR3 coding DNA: TGTGCCAGCAGTTTCAGGGGGCGATTCCATAATTCACCCCTCCACTTT.

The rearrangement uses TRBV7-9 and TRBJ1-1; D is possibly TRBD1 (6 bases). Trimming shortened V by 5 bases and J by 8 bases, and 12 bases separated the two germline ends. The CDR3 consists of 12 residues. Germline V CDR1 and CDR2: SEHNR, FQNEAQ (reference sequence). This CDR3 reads CASSPGHLEAFF. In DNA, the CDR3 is TGTGCCAGCAGCCCGGGACACCTCGAAGCTTTCTTT.

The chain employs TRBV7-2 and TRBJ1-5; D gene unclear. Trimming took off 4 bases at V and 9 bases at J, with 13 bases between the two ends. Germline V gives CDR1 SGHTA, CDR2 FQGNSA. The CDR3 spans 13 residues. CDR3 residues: CASSSGPSRPQHF. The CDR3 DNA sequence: TGTGCCAGCAGCTCTGGGCCTTCGAGGCCCCAGCATTTT.

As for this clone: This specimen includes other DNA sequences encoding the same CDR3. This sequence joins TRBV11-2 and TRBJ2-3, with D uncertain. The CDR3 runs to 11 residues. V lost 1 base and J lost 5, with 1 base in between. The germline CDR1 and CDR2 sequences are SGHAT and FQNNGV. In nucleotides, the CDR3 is TGTGCCAGCAGCTTAGGAGATACGCAGTATTTT. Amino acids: CASSLGDTQYF. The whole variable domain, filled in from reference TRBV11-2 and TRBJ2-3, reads EAGVAQSPRYKIIEKRQSVAFWCNPISGHATLYWYQQILGQGPKLLIQFQNNGVVDDSQLPKDRFSAERLKGVDSTLKIQPAKLEDSAVYLCASSLGDTQYFGPGTRLTVL.

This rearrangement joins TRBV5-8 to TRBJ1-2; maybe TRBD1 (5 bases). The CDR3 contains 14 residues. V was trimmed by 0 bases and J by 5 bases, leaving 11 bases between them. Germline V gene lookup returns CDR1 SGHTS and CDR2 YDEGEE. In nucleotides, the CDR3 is TGTGCCAGCAGCTTGGCAGGGACGGGTTATGGCTACACCTTC. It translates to CASSLAGTGYGYTF. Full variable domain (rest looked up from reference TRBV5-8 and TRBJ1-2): EAGVTQSPTHLIKTRGQQATLRCSPISGHTSVYWYQQALGLGLQFLLWYDEGEERNRGNFPPRFSGRQFPNYSSELNVNALELEDSALYLCASSLAGTGYGYTFGSGTRLTVV.

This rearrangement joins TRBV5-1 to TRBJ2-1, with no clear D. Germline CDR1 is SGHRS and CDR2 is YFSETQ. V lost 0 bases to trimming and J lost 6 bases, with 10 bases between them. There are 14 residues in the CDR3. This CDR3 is CASSLGDKINEQFF. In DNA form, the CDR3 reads TGCGCCAGCAGCTTGGGTGATAAGATCAATGAGCAGTTCTTC.

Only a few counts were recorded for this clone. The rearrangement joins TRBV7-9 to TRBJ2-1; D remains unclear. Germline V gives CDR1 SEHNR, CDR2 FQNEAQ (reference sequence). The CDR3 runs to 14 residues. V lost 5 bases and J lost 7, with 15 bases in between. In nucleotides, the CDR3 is TGTGCCAGCAGCCATAACCCGCGTTGGAATGAGCAGTTCTTC. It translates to CASSHNPRWNEQFF.

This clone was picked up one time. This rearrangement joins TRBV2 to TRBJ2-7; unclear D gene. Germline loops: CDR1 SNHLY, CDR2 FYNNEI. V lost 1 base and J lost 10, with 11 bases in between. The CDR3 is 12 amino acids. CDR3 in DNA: TGTGCCAGCAGTGAAGGCCGTATTAACCAGTACTTC. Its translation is CASSEGRINQYF. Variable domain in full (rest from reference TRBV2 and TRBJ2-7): EPEVTQTPSHQVTQMGQEVILRCVPISNHLYFYWYRQILGQKVEFLVSFYNNEISEKSEIFDDQFSVERPDGSNFTLKIRSTKLEDSAMYFCASSEGRINQYFGPGTRLTVT.

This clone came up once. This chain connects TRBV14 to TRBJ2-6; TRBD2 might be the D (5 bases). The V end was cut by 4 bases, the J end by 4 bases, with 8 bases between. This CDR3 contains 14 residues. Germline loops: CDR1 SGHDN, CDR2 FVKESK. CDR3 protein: CASSPGGGANVLTF. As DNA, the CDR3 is TGTGCCAGCAGCCCTGGCGGGGGGGCCAACGTCCTGACTTTC.

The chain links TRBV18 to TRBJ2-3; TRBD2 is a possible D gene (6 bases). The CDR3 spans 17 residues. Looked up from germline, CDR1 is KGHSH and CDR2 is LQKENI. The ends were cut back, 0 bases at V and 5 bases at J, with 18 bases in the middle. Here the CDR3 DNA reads TGTGCCAGCTCACCACCGCGGGGCGAAAAAAGAATAGATACGCAGTATTTT. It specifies CASSPPRGEKRIDTQYF. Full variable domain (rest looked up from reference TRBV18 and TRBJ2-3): NAGVMQNPRHLVRRRGQEARLRCSPMKGHSHVYWYRQLPEEGLKFMVYLQKENIIDESGMPKERFSAEFPKEGPSILRIQQVVRGDSAAYFCASSPPRGEKRIDTQYFGPGTRLTVL.

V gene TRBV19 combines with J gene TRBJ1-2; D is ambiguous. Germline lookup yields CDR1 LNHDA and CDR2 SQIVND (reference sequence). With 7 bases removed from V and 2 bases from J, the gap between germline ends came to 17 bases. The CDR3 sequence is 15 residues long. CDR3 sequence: CASKFSRVDNYGYTF. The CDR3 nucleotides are TGTGCCAGTAAATTCTCAAGGGTTGACAACTATGGCTACACCTTC.